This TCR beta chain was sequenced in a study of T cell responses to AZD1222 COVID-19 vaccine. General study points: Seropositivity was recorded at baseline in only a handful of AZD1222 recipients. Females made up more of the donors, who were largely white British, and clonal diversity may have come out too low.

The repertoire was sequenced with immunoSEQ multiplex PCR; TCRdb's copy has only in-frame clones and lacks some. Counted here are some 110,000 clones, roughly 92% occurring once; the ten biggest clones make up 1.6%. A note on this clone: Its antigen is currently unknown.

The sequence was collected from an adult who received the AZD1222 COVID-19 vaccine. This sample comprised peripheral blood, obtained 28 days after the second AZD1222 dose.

CDR3 in amino acids: CATDGGTAYGYTF. In DNA, the CDR3 is TGTGCCACAGACGGGGGAACGGCCTATGGCTACACCTTC. The rearrangement uses TRBV28 and TRBJ1-2, with D perhaps TRBD1 (5 bases). The CDR3 consists of 13 residues. The V end was cut by 10 bases, the J end by 4 bases, with 16 bases between. Germline V CDR1 and CDR2: MDHEN, SYDVKM.